Presented here are 30 T cell receptor beta chains from one specimen sequenced in a study of blood T cell repertoires in COVID-19. TCRdb's copy holds only in-frame clones and misses some; the assay was immunoSEQ multiplex PCR. The table includes around 99,000 clones, around 89% detected once. Sample: peripheral blood. The source of these receptors is a man in his forties with active or convalescent COVID-19.

This sequence joins TRBV9 and TRBJ2-1; tentatively, D is TRBD2 (6 bases). The CDR3 spans 13 residues. V dropped 3 bases and J dropped 8 bases, with 12 bases sitting between them. CDR1 SGDLS and CDR2 YYNGEE come from the germline V gene. CDR3: CASSAQGLYEQFF. The CDR3 DNA reads as TGTGCCAGCAGCGCCCAGGGACTCTATGAGCAGTTCTTC.

This chain links TRBV3-1 (or the pseudogene TRBV3-2) with TRBJ1-2; TRBD1 aligns across 9 bases. Per germline, CDR1 LGHDT and CDR2 YNNKEL (reference sequence). The J segment lost 8 bases and the V segment lost 1 base, leaving 11 bases of the junction unmatched. This CDR3 has 16 residues. The CDR3: CASSQATGGLSGGYTF. DNA of the CDR3: TGTGCCAGCAGCCAAGCAACAGGGGGCCTTAGCGGCGGCTACACCTTC.

The chain recombines TRBV6-2 or TRBV6-3 with TRBJ2-7; TRBD2 matches at 10 bases. Germline V gives CDR1 MNHEY, CDR2 SVGEGT. Trimming cost V 0 bases and J 3 bases; bases outside gene matches: 5. The CDR3 sequence is 16 residues long. In DNA, the CDR3 is TGTGCCAGCAGTTACTCTATGACTAGCGGGCACTACGAGCAGTACTTC. It codes for CASSYSMTSGHYEQYF.

This chain connects TRBV18 to TRBJ1-1, with a possible D match to TRBD1 (5 bases). The V end lost 3 bases, the J end lost 6 bases, and 8 bases lay between the germline ends. This CDR3 spans 12 amino acids. The V gene's germline CDR1 is KGHSH and CDR2 LQKENI. As DNA, the CDR3 is TGTGCCAGCTCACCTAGCAGGGCTGAAGCTTTCTTT. This translates into CASSPSRAEAFF.

The chain is built from TRBV28 and TRBJ2-7; TRBD1 matches 7 bases. CDR3 length: 15 amino acids. Trimming took 5 bases from V and 4 from J; bases not matched to a gene: 11. In germline, CDR1 is MDHEN, CDR2 SYDVKM. The CDR3 bases are TGTGCCAGCAGTCCCCACGACAGGGAAAGGTACGAGCAGTACTTC. It translates to CASSPHDRERYEQYF.

The chain has TRBV28 and TRBJ2-6, with D perhaps TRBD2 (5 bases). The CDR3 runs to 17 residues. Germline V gives CDR1 MDHEN, CDR2 SYDVKM. The ends were cut back, 3 bases at V and 1 base at J, with 13 bases in the middle. The CDR3 loop reads CASSFSGIGSGANVLTF. In nucleotides, the CDR3 is TGTGCCAGCAGTTTTTCGGGAATTGGTTCTGGGGCCAACGTCCTGACTTTC.

The gene calls are TRBV27 and TRBJ2-1; D unresolved. Trimming took off 6 bases at V and 0 bases at J, with 15 bases between the two ends. The CDR3 contains 16 residues. Germline CDR1 reads MNHEY; CDR2 reads SMNVEV (reference sequence). The CDR3 region has the DNA TGTGCCAGCAGCCACCTTCAGGTGAGCTCCTACAATGAGCAGTTCTTC. Translated: CASSHLQVSSYNEQFF.

This rearrangement joins TRBV5-1 to TRBJ2-1; 12 nucleotides match TRBD2. This CDR3 comprises 16 residues. The germline V gene encodes CDR1 SGHRS and CDR2 YFSETQ. Unmatched junction bases numbered 6, after V lost 4 bases and J lost 4 bases. CDR3 sequence reads: CASSPSLAGGYNEQFF. Written as DNA, the CDR3 is TGCGCCAGCAGCCCGTCTCTAGCGGGAGGGTACAATGAGCAGTTCTTC. Looking up the rest from reference TRBV5-1 and TRBJ2-1 gives the full variable domain: KAGVTQTPRYLIKTRGQQVTLSCSPISGHRSVSWYQQTPGQGLQFLFEYFSETQRNKGNFPGRFSGRQFSNSRSEMNVSTLELGDSALYLCASSPSLAGGYNEQFFGPGTRLTVL.

The V and J genes are TRBV10-3 and TRBJ2-1; 7 bases map to TRBD1. V was clipped by 2 bases and J by 0 bases; unmatched bases: 7. Germline values: CDR1 ENHRY, CDR2 SYGVKD. This CDR3 contains 17 residues. CDR3 in DNA: TGTGCCATCAGTGAGACGGGACAGCAGAGCTCCTACAATGAGCAGTTCTTC. Translated, it gives CAISETGQQSSYNEQFF.

This chain connects TRBV19 to TRBJ1-2; possibly TRBD1 for D (5 bases). Germline assignment: CDR1 LNHDA and CDR2 SQIVND (reference sequence). Trimming pared 7 bases from V and 4 bases from J, leaving 13 bases between. The CDR3 is 13 residues long. Written as DNA, the CDR3 is TGTGCCAGTACCGCGGGAAGGGGCTATGGCTACACCTTC. This gives the protein CASTAGRGYGYTF. Full variable domain (rest looked up from reference TRBV19 and TRBJ1-2): DGGITQSPKYLFRKEGQNVTLSCEQNLNHDAMYWYRQDPGQGLRLIYYSQIVNDFQKGDIAEGYSVSREKKESFPLTVTSAQKNPTAFYLCASTAGRGYGYTFGSGTRLTVV.

A single count supports this clone. V gene TRBV28 combines with J gene TRBJ2-7, with a possible D match to TRBD2 (5 bases). CDR1 is MDHEN, CDR2 SYDVKM, per germline. The CDR3 totals 15 residues. With 2 bases removed from V and 0 bases from J, the gap between germline ends came to 11 bases. CDR3 sequence (DNA): TGTGCCAGCAGTTTAGGTAGCGCCCTCTCCTACGAGCAGTACTTC. Its protein is CASSLGSALSYEQYF.

CDR3 region: CASSLQGFNEQYF. The CDR3 nucleotides read TGTGCCAGCAGTTTACAGGGGTTCAACGAGCAGTACTTC. J is TRBJ2-7 and V is TRBV12-3 or TRBV12-4; possible D gene TRBD1, 6 bases. Trimming took 2 bases from V and 5 from J, leaving 10 bases between them. The CDR3 has 13 amino acids.

The V gene is TRBV6-5, the J gene TRBJ1-2; TRBD1 agrees at 7 bases. J was trimmed by 6 bases and V by 2 bases; bases with no gene match: 3. Looked up from germline, CDR1 is MNHEY and CDR2 is SVGAGI. The CDR3 has 13 amino acids. The CDR3 reads CASSYAQGNGYTF. For the CDR3, the DNA is TGTGCCAGCAGTTACGCACAGGGGAATGGCTACACCTTC.

This rearrangement joins TRBV7-2 to TRBJ1-1; TRBD1 might be the D (6 bases). Germline CDR1 is SGHTA and CDR2 is FQGNSA. Trimming stripped 2 bases from V and 0 bases from J, with 7 bases between. CDR3 length equals 14 residues. DNA of the CDR3: TGTGCCAGCAGCTTAAACAGGGTGAACACTGAAGCTTTCTTT. Residues: CASSLNRVNTEAFF.

This clone has more than one count but fewer than ten. CDR3 sequence reads: CAWMRGDSPLHF. CDR3 sequence (DNA): TGTGCCTGGATGCGCGGGGATTCACCCCTCCACTTT. V and J are TRBV30 and TRBJ1-6; no clear D. This CDR3 has 12 residues. In germline, CDR1 is GTSNPN, CDR2 SVGIG (reference sequence). Trimming pared 4 bases from V and 8 bases from J, leaving 9 bases between.

The chain couples TRBV30 to TRBJ1-2; D remains unclear. The CDR3 is 13 residues long. The germline V gene has CDR1 GTSNPN and CDR2 SVGIG (reference sequence). Trimming shortened V by 2 bases and J by 4 bases, and 11 bases separated the two germline ends. The CDR3: CAWSPWETYGYTF. The CDR3 DNA sequence: TGTGCCTGGAGTCCCTGGGAGACCTATGGCTACACCTTC.

The CDR3, as DNA: TGTGCTTCACGGGGGGGCCCGCCAAGCACTGAAGCTTTCTTT. Translating gives CASRGGPPSTEAFF. The V and J genes are TRBV28 and TRBJ1-1, with a tentative D call TRBD1 (6 bases). CDR1 is MDHEN, CDR2 SYDVKM, per germline. The CDR3 is 14 amino acids.

The chain is built from TRBV7-3 and TRBJ2-1; 9 bases align to TRBD2. The CDR3 is made up of 15 amino acids. V trimming: 2 bases; J trimming: 8 bases; junction bases outside the gene matches: 7. Germline loops: CDR1 SGHTA, CDR2 FQGTGA. The CDR3 loop reads CASSLSAGGAHEQFF. CDR3 in DNA: TGTGCCAGCAGCTTATCTGCGGGGGGGGCACATGAGCAGTTCTTC.

CDR3 protein: CASSGITGIQETQYF. CDR3 nucleotides: TGTGCCAGCAGTGGGATAACAGGGATCCAAGAGACCCAGTACTTC. This chain uses TRBV28 with TRBJ2-5, with D maybe TRBD1 (6 bases). The CDR3 spans 15 residues. Trimming shortened V by 5 bases and J by 1 base, and 14 bases separated the two germline ends. Germline V gives CDR1 MDHEN, CDR2 SYDVKM.

The chain recombines TRBV21-1 with TRBJ1-1. TRBV21-1 is an annotated pseudogene. The CDR3 covers 15 residues. CDR3 loop: CASSGHRRGNTEAFF. The CDR3 DNA follows: TGTGCCAGCAGCGGCCACCGAAGAGGGAACACTGAAGCTTTCTTT.

This clone was picked up one time. The V call is TRBV6-2 or TRBV6-3, the J call TRBJ2-6; the match to TRBD1 covers 8 bases. Trimming took 5 bases from V and 1 from J; bases not matched to a gene: 7. CDR3 length: 17 amino acids. Germline CDR1 MNHEY, CDR2 SVGEGT. CDR3 in amino acids: CASSHGQGSSGANVLTF. CDR3 in DNA: TGTGCCAGCAGTCATGGACAGGGATCGTCTGGGGCCAACGTCCTGACTTTC.

V and J are TRBV30 and TRBJ2-5, with TRBD1 matching 8 bases. The ends lost 0 bases at V and 4 bases at J; junction bases unmatched: 10. CDR1 and CDR2 from the germline V gene are GTSNPN and SVGIG (reference sequence). The CDR3 has 16 amino acids. This chain's CDR3 is CAWSVLSSGGSETQYF. The DNA for the CDR3 is TGTGCCTGGAGTGTACTTTCTTCAGGGGGCTCAGAGACCCAGTACTTC. Variable domain in full (rest from reference TRBV30 and TRBJ2-5): SQTIHQWPATLVQPVGSPLSLECTVEGTSNPNLYWYRQAAGRGLQLLFYSVGIGQISSEVPQNLSASRPQDRQFILSSKKLLLSDSGFYLCAWSVLSSGGSETQYFGPGTRLLVL.

The chain couples TRBV7-3 to TRBJ2-5; 9 nucleotides line up with TRBD1. The CDR3 has 13 residues. Germline lookup yields CDR1 SGHTA and CDR2 FQGTGA. With V trimmed by 3 bases and J by 5 bases, 1 base remained unmatched. This CDR3 is CASSFGQGETQYF. The CDR3 coding sequence is TGTGCCAGCAGCTTCGGACAGGGGGAGACCCAGTACTTC.

CDR3 sequence (DNA): TGCGCCAGCAGCCTTAACCGACAGAGCAATCAGCCCCAGCATTTT. Protein product: CASSLNRQSNQPQHF. V is TRBV4-3 and J is TRBJ1-5; weak D call: TRBD1 (5 bases). Trimming removed 4 bases from V and 1 base from J, with 11 bases in between. This CDR3 contains 15 residues. The germline V gene encodes CDR1 LGHNA and CDR2 YSLEER.

The chain is built from TRBV5-1 and TRBJ1-5; 7 bases are a match to TRBD1. From germline, CDR1 is SGHRS and CDR2 YFSETQ. The CDR3 covers 14 residues. The V and J ends lost 1 base and 6 bases, in that order; junction bases with no gene match: 4. The chain's CDR3 is CASSLSSGGQPQHF. In DNA form, the CDR3 reads TGCGCCAGCAGCTTGTCCTCAGGGGGTCAGCCCCAGCATTTT.

This clone was counted between two and nine times. The V call is TRBV5-6, the J call TRBJ1-1; D perhaps matches TRBD1 (5 bases). In germline, CDR1 is SGHDT, CDR2 YYEEEE. The CDR3 totals 14 residues. The V and J ends lost 4 bases and 0 bases respectively, with 10 bases between them. The CDR3 loop is CASSPQGMNTEAFF. The CDR3, as DNA: TGTGCCAGCAGCCCCCAGGGCATGAACACTGAAGCTTTCTTT.

J is TRBJ2-1 and V is TRBV5-4; 10 nucleotides align to TRBD2. There are 15 residues in the CDR3. Germline V gene lookup returns CDR1 SGHNT and CDR2 YYREEE (reference sequence). After removal of 1 base from V and 9 bases from J, the junction contained 7 bases not matched to a gene. For the CDR3, the DNA is TGTGCCAGCAGCTTGAGCAAGGAGCGGGAGGGTGAGCAGTTCTTC. This gives the protein CASSLSKEREGEQFF.

The count of this clone is one. This chain joins TRBV9 and TRBJ1-5; 9 nucleotides agree with TRBD1. This CDR3 is built from 15 residues. Germline V CDR1 and CDR2: SGDLS, YYNGEE. V was pared by 4 bases and J by 5 bases, with 7 bases of the junction left unmatched. The DNA of the CDR3 is TGTGCCAGCAGCCCAGAGGGACAGGGCTATCAGCCCCAGCATTTT. It encodes CASSPEGQGYQPQHF.

This clone was seen only a few times. The chain links TRBV7-6 to TRBJ2-3; D is ambiguous. The CDR3 covers 15 residues. With 1 base removed from V and 0 bases from J, the gap between germline ends came to 8 bases. Germline V gene data show CDR1 as SGHVS and CDR2 as FNYEAQ. Written as DNA, the CDR3 is TGTGCCAGCAGCTTAGTGGGCAGGAGCACAGATACGCAGTATTTT. Protein: CASSLVGRSTDTQYF.

This chain connects TRBV20-1 to TRBJ1-4; TRBD1 is a possible D gene (5 bases). V lost 3 bases and J 4 bases, leaving 12 bases between the germline ends. The CDR3 length is 14 residues. From germline, CDR1 is DFQATT and CDR2 SNEGSKA (reference sequence). In DNA form, the CDR3 reads TGCAGTGCTAGTGGGGGGGGAGGTAATGAAAAACTGTTTTTT. Translated: CSASGGGGNEKLFF.